The entry that follows covers one T cell receptor (beta chain) sequence. Its binding antigen is unknown. No base quality values were provided; no much bigger clone lies one nucleotide off. This sample is part of a study of blood T cell repertoires in COVID-19 (dated by TCRdb to between 2020 and 2021). As for the study more broadly: The collaborator samples originated in the United States, Italy and Spain and spanned the acute and convalescent phases of COVID-19. The prospective study material was composed of cDNA or gDNA derived from T cells, B-cell-depleted T cells, or PBMCs. Deeply sampled blood TCRbeta repertoires from subjects exposed to, actively infected with, or recovered from COVID-19 were included in the dataset. The samples were drawn from two sources: the first 160 participants of the ongoing ImmuneRACE study, and 1,254 subjects contributed by 6 global collaborators. Where available, HLA class I and class II types were taken from metadata supplied by the sample provider and were not determined by assay-based typing. Sample metadata almost always included a de-identified subject ID, COVID-19 status, age in years and sex. The repertoires were released in a freely available public database intended as a resource for research on the immune response to SARS-CoV-2.

TCRbeta CDR3 regions were amplified from genomic DNA by means of the immunoSEQ Assay, a bias-controlled multiplex PCR. In the original analysis: The number of nucleated cells in each sample was estimated by amplification of reference gene primers within the assay. To quantify the absolute abundance of each unique TCRbeta CDR3 rearrangement, sequence reads were collapsed and filtered. For each sample, productive Simpson clonality was calculated by taking the square root of Simpson's diversity index across productive rearrangements. In its TCRdb copy, this immuneACCESS table keeps in-frame sequences only and misses some clones. Where compared with another copy, unresolved V genes explain less than half of these, and the others have no known cause. V and J calls and clone size are as listed in that table; D and trimming were resolved from the DNA. The sample contains roughly 330,000 clones, around four fifths of them found a single time. Approximately 1.1% of the sample rests with the top ten.

A distance of 3 bases separates the germline ends of V and J, which lose 3 bases and 10 bases respectively. The germline V gene (reference sequence) provides CDR1 DFQATT and CDR2 SNEGSKA. Spanning cysteine to phenylalanine, the CDR3 consists of 8 amino acids. Only the CDR3 region is kept as DNA, spanning 24 bases read in frame from base 1. Paper-wide results and their limitations: How much clinical and demographic metadata was included differed by source and by participant, and the metadata was provided uncurated.

Whole blood was collected in K2EDTA tubes by collaborating institutions according to the institutions' own protocols. For TCRbeta analysis, collaborators shipped samples in one of three forms: frozen whole blood, isolated PBMCs, or DNA extracted from either of those sample types. This clonotype originated in a woman between 50 and 59 years old with acute or convalescent COVID-19. The chain was built from TRBV20-1 and TRBJ1-2; the D gene remains uncertain. Specimen: peripheral blood. The CDR3 sequence is CSASSYTF. The DNA reads as follows: TGCAGTGCTAGCTCCTACACCTTC.